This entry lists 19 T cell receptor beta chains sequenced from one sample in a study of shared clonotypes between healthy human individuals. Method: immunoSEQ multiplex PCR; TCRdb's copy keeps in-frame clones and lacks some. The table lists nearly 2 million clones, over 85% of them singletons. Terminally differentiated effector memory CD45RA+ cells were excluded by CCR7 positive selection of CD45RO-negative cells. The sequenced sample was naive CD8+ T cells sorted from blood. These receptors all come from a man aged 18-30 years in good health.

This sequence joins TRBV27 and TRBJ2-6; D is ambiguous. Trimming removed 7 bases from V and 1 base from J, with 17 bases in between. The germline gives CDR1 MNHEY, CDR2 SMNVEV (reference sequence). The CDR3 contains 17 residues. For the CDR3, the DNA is TGTGCCAGCACCGGGTCCCTTAACCCGTCTGGGGCCAACGTCCTGACTTTC. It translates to CASTGSLNPSGANVLTF.

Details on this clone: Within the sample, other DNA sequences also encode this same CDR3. CDR3 amino acids: CASSFGGDYNEQFF. The CDR3 DNA is TGTGCCAGCAGCTTCGGCGGGGACTACAATGAGCAGTTCTTC. The V gene is TRBV7-8, the J gene TRBJ2-1, with D possibly being TRBD2 (6 bases). The V end was cut by 3 bases, the J end by 3 bases, with 9 bases between. Germline V gene data show CDR1 as SGHVS and CDR2 as FQNEAQ. The CDR3 consists of 14 residues.

This CDR3 reads CATSGTTNTGELFF. The CDR3 DNA reads as TGTGCCACCAGCGGTACAACTAACACCGGGGAGCTGTTTTTT. The chain joins TRBV15 to TRBJ2-2; D ambiguous. This CDR3 has 14 amino acids. V was clipped by 5 bases and J by 2 bases, with 9 bases between them. The germline CDR1 and CDR2 sequences are LNHNV and YYDKDF (reference sequence).

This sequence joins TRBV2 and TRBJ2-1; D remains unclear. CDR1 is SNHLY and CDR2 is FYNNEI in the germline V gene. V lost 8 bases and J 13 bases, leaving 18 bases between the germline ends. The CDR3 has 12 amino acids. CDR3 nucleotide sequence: TGTGCCAGCCCCTCCTCAACACGGCCCCAGTTCTTC. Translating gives CASPSSTRPQFF.

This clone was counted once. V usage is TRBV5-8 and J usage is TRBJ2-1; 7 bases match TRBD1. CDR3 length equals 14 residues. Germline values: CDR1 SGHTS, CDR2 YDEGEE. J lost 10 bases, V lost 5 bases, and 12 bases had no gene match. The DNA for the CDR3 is TGTGCCAGCAGTCCGACGACAGGGTGGTTCGAGCAGTTCTTC. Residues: CASSPTTGWFEQFF. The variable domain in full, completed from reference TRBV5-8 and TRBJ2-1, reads EAGVTQSPTHLIKTRGQQATLRCSPISGHTSVYWYQQALGLGLQFLLWYDEGEERNRGNFPPRFSGRQFPNYSSELNVNALELEDSALYLCASSPTTGWFEQFFGPGTRLTVL.

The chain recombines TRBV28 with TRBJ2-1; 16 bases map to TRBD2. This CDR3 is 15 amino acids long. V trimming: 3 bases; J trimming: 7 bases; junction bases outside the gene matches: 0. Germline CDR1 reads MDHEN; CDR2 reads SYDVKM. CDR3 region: CASSLGLAGGNEQFF. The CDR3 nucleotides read TGTGCCAGCAGTTTGGGACTAGCGGGGGGGAATGAGCAGTTCTTC. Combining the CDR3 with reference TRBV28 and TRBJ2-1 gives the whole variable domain DVKVTQSSRYLVKRTGEKVFLECVQDMDHENMFWYRQDPGLGLRLIYFSYDVKMKEKGDIPEGYSVSREKKERFSLILESASTNQTSMYLCASSLGLAGGNEQFFGPGTRLTVL.

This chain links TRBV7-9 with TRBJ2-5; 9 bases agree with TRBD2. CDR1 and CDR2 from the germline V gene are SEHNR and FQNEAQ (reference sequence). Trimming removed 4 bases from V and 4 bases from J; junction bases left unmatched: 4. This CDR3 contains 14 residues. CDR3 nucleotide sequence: TGTGCCAGCAGCTCTAGCGGGGAGGGAGAGACCCAGTACTTC. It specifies CASSSSGEGETQYF.

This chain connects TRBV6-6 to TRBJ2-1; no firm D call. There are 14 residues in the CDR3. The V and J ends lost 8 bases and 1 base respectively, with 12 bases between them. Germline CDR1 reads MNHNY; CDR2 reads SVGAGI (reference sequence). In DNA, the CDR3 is TGTGCCAGCTTCGCCCTCGGATCCTACAATGAGCAGTTCTTC. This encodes CASFALGSYNEQFF.

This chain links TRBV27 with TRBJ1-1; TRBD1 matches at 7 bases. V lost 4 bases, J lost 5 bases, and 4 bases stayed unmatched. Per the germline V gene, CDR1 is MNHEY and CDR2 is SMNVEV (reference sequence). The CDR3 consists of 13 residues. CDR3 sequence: CASSSMGQTEAFF. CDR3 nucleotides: TGTGCCAGCAGTTCCATGGGACAGACTGAAGCTTTCTTT.

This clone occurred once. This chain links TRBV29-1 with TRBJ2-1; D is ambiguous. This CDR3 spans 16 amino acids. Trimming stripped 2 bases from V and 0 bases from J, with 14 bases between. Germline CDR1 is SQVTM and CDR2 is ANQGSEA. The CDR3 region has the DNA TGCAGCGTTGAATTGGTTCAGGTTGGCTCCTACAATGAGCAGTTCTTC. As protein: CSVELVQVGSYNEQFF.

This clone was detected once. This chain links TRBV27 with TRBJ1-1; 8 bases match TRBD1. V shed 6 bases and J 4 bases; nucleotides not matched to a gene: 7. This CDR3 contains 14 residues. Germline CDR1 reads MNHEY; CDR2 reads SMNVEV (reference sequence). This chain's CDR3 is CASRHAGGSTEAFF. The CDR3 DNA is TGTGCCAGCAGACACGCAGGGGGCAGCACTGAAGCTTTCTTT.

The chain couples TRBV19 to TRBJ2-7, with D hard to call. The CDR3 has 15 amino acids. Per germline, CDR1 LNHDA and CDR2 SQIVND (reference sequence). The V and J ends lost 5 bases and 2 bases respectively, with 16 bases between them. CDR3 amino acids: CASSFDGSGTYEQYF. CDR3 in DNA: TGTGCCAGTAGTTTCGACGGTAGTGGAACCTACGAGCAGTACTTC.

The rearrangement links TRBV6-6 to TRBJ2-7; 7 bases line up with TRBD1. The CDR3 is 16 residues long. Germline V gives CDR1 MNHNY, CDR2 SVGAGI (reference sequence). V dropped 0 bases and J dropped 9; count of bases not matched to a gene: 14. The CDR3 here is CASSYSRMGTETGQYF. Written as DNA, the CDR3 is TGTGCCAGCAGTTACTCGCGGATGGGGACAGAAACCGGGCAGTACTTC.

CDR3: CASSLRTGKNYGYTF. Here the CDR3 DNA reads TGTGCCAGCAGCTTAAGGACAGGAAAAAATTATGGCTACACCTTC. The chain has TRBV7-9 and TRBJ1-2, with 7 nucleotides matching TRBD1. CDR1 and CDR2 (germline): SEHNR, FQNEAQ (reference sequence). V dropped 2 bases and J dropped 5; count of bases not matched to a gene: 8. The CDR3 is made up of 15 amino acids.

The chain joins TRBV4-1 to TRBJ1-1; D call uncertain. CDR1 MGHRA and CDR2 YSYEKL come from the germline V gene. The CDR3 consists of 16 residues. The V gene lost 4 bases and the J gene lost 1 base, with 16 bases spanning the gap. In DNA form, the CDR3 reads TGCGCCAGCAGCCGGGAGGAGGGTGGGTGGAACACTGAAGCTTTCTTT. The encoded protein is CASSREEGGWNTEAFF.

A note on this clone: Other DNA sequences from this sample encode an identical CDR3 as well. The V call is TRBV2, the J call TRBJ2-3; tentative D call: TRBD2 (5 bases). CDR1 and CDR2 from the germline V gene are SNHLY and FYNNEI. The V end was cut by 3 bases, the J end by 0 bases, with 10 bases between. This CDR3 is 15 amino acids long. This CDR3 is CASSEGLASTDTQYF. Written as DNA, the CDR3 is TGTGCCAGCAGTGAGGGTCTAGCTAGCACAGATACGCAGTATTTT.

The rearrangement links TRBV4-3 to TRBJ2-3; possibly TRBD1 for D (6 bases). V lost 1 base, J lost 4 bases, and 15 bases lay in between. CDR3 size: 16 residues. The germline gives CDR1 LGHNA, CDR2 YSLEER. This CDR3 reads CASSQVLGEGADTQYF. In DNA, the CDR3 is TGCGCCAGCAGCCAAGTCTTGGGAGAGGGGGCAGATACGCAGTATTTT.

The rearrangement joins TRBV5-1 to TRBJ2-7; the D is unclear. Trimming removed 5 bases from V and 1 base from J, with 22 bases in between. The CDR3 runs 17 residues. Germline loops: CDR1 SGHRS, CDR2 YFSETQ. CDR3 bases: TGCGCCAGCAGTCGATTTGACGGCGGAACTTTATCCTACGAGCAGTACTTC. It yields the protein CASSRFDGGTLSYEQYF.

Written as DNA, the CDR3 is TGTGCCAGCAGCCCCAGGGGCGAAGACCAGGGTCTTATTTCCTACGAGCAGTACTTC. The encoded protein is CASSPRGEDQGLISYEQYF. This rearrangement joins TRBV28 to TRBJ2-7; a possible D gene is TRBD1 (6 bases). V lost 6 bases and J lost 1, with 28 bases in between. CDR1 MDHEN and CDR2 SYDVKM come from the germline V gene. The CDR3 contains 19 residues.